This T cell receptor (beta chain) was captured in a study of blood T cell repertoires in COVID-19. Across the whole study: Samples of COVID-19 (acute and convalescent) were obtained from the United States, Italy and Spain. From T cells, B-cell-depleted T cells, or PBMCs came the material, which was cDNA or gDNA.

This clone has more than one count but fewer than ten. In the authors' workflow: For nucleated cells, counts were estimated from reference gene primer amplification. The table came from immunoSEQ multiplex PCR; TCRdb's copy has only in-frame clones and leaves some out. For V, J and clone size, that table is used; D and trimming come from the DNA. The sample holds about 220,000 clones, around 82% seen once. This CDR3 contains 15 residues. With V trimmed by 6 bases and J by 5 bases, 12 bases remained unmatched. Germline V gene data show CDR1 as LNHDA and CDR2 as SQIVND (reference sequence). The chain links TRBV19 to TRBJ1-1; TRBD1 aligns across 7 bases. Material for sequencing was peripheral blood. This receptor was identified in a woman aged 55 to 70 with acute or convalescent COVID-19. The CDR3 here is CASRAHTGVATEAFF. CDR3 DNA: TGTGCCAGTAGGGCACATACAGGGGTTGCAACTGAAGCTTTCTTT.